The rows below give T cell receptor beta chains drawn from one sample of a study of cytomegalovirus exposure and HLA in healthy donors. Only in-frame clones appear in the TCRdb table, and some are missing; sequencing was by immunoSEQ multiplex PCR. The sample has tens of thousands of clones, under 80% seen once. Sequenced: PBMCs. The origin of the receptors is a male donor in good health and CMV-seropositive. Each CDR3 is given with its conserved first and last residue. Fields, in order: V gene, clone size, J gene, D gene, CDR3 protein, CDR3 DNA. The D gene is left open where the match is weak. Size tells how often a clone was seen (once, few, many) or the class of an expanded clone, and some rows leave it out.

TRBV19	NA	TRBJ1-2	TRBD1	CASSRQGTSGYTF	TGTGCCAGTAGCAGACAGGGAACGAGTGGCTACACCTTC
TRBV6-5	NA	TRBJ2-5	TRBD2	CASSYGTSGGQETQYF	TGTGCCAGCAGTTACGGGACTAGCGGGGGCCAAGAGACCCAGTACTTC
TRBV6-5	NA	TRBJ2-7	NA	CASSYYPVRESEQYF	TGTGCCAGCAGTTACTACCCCGTTAGGGAGAGCGAGCAGTACTTC
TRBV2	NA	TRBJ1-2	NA	CASRDRQTNYGYTF	TGTGCCAGCCGAGACCGACAGACTAACTATGGCTACACCTTC
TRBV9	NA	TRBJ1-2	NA	CASSVAGTENYGYTF	TGTGCCAGCAGCGTAGCGGGGACTGAGAACTATGGCTACACCTTC
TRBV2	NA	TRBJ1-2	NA	CASSPGGGRYGYTF	TGTGCCAGCAGCCCCGGGGGAGGGCGGTATGGCTACACCTTC
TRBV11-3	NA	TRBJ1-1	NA	CASSPTSSGPPTEAFF	TGTGCCAGCAGCCCAACGTCCTCCGGTCCCCCGACTGAAGCTTTCTTT
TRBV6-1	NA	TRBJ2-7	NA	CASSEVSGRAYEQYF	TGTGCCAGCAGTGAAGTGTCCGGTCGTGCCTACGAGCAGTACTTC
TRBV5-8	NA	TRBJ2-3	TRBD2	CASSWGLAGGTTDTQYF	TGTGCCAGCAGCTGGGGACTAGCGGGGGGAACCACAGATACGCAGTATTTT
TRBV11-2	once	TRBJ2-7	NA	CASSSTEGASYEQYF	TGTGCCAGCAGCTCCACCGAAGGAGCCTCCTACGAGCAGTACTTC
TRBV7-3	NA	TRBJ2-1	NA	CASSPTGPSVLFF	TGTGCCAGCAGCCCCACGGGACCTAGCGTCTTGTTCTTC
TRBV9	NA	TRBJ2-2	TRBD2	CASSLAGGASGELFF	TGTGCCAGCAGCCTTGCGGGGGGCGCATCCGGGGAGCTGTTTTTT
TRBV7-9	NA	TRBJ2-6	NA	CASSFQGLPLSGANVLTF	TGTGCCAGCAGCTTCCAGGGTCTTCCCTTATCTGGGGCCAACGTCCTGACTTTC
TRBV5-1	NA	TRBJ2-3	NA	CASSSGERGDTQYF	TGCGCCAGCAGCTCCGGGGAGCGAGGAGATACGCAGTATTTT
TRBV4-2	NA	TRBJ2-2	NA	CASTPGLANTGELFF	TGTGCCAGCACCCCGGGGTTGGCGAACACCGGGGAGCTGTTTTTT
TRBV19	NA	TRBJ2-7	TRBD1	CASTAGGGYEQYF	TGTGCCAGTACGGCAGGGGGCGGCTACGAGCAGTACTTC
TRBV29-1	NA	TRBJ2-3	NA	CSVRPVPGTQYF	TGCAGCGTGCGACCGGTCCCAGGTACGCAGTATTTT
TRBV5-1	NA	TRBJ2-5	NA	CASSPGQLRFQETQYF	TGCGCCAGCAGCCCAGGACAACTCCGGTTCCAAGAGACCCAGTACTTC
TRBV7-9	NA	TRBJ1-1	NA	CASSPSGGWHTEAFF	TGTGCCAGCAGCCCTAGCGGGGGGTGGCACACTGAAGCTTTCTTT
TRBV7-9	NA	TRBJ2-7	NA	CSSSLELYEQYF	TGTTCCAGCAGCTTAGAGCTCTACGAGCAGTACTTC
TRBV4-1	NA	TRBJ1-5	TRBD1	CASSLTFVPGTGGPGQHF	TGCGCCAGCAGCCTCACATTCGTCCCCGGGACAGGGGGCCCCGGTCAGCATTTT
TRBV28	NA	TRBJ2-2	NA	CASRLTGPGELFF	TGTGCCAGCAGGTTAACAGGGCCCGGGGAGCTGTTTTTT
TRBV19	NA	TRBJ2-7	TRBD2	CASSSGLAGVNSYEQYF	TGTGCCAGTAGTTCGGGACTAGCGGGGGTCAACTCCTACGAGCAGTACTTC
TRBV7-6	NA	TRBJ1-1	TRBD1	CASSSTDREGPEAFF	TGTGCCAGCAGCTCGACGGACAGGGAAGGTCCGGAGGCTTTCTTT
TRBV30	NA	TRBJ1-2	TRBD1	CAWSPETGTYGYTF	TGTGCCTGGAGTCCGGAGACAGGGACCTATGGCTACACCTTC
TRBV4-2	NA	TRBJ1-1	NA	CASSQEGEGGLKRAFF	TGTGCCAGCAGCCAAGAGGGGGAGGGGGGTCTGAAACGAGCTTTCTTT
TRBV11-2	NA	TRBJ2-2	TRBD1	CASSSYRGRQGVPGELFF	TGTGCCAGCAGCTCATACCGAGGGCGGCAGGGGGTGCCCGGGGAGCTGTTTTTT
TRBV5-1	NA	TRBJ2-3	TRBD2	CASSLAGGHTDTQYF	TGCGCCAGCAGCTTAGCGGGGGGGCACACAGATACGCAGTATTTT
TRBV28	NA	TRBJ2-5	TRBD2	CASSSRLAGRETQYF	TGTGCCAGCAGTTCCCGGCTAGCGGGGAGAGAGACCCAGTACTTC
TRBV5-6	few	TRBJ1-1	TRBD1	CASSFYRGGRTEAFF	TGTGCCAGCAGCTTTTACAGGGGGGGGCGCACTGAAGCTTTCTTT
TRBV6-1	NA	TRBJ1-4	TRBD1	CASSEWAGGFVGEKLFF	TGTGCCAGCAGTGAGTGGGCAGGGGGTTTCGTAGGCGAAAAACTGTTTTTT
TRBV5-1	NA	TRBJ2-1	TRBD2	CASSRTSGGAYNEQFF	TGCGCCAGCAGCCGTACTAGCGGGGGGGCCTACAATGAGCAGTTCTTC
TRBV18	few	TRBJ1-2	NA	CASSPGAQANYGYTF	TGTGCCAGCTCACCAGGTGCGCAGGCGAACTATGGCTACACCTTC
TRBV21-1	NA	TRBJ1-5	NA	CASSLTGWNQPQHF	TGTGCCAGCAGCTTGACAGGTTGGAATCAGCCCCAGCATTTT
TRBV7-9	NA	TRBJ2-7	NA	CASSFGRGAYEQYF	TGTGCCAGCAGCTTTGGACGGGGAGCCTACGAGCAGTACTTC
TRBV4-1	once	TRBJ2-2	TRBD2	CASSQEPGLVTGELFF	TGCGCCAGCAGCCAAGAGCCTGGACTAGTGACCGGGGAGCTGTTTTTT
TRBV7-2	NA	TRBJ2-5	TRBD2	CASSSRTSGGETQYF	TGTGCCAGCAGCTCCCGGACTAGCGGGGGGGAGACCCAGTACTTC
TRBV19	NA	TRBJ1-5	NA	CASSIERRDWEPQHF	TGTGCCAGTAGTATAGAACGAAGGGACTGGGAACCCCAGCATTTT
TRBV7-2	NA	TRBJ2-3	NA	CASSLKGGTGTDTQYF	TGTGCCAGCAGCTTAAAAGGCGGGACAGGCACAGATACGCAGTATTTT
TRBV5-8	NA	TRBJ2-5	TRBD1	CASSRQGGETQYF	TGTGCCAGCAGCCGACAGGGGGGGGAGACCCAGTACTTC
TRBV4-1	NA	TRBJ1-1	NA	CASSQVATKNTEAFF	TGCGCCAGCAGCCAAGTGGCAACAAAGAACACTGAAGCTTTCTTT
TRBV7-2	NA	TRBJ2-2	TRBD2	CASSLVLAGSGELFF	TGTGCCAGCAGCTTAGTCCTAGCGGGATCCGGGGAGCTGTTTTTT
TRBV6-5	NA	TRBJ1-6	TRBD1	CASSSRGYNSPLHF	TGTGCCAGCAGTTCCAGGGGGTATAATTCACCCCTCCACTTT
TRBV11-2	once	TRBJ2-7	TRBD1	CASSWGQGPYEQYF	TGTGCCAGCAGCTGGGGACAGGGGCCCTACGAGCAGTACTTC
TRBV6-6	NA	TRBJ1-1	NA	CASSQRWSGAEAFF	TGTGCCAGCAGTCAGAGGTGGTCTGGGGCGGAAGCTTTCTTT
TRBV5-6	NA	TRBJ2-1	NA	CASSWRGEQFF	TGTGCCAGCAGCTGGCGCGGAGAGCAGTTCTTC
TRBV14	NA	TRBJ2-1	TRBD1	CASSLWTGGYNEQFF	TGTGCCAGCAGCCTTTGGACAGGGGGCTACAATGAGCAGTTCTTC
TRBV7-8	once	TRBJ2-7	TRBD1	CASSLTGGTDEQYF	TGTGCCAGCAGCCTGACAGGGGGCACGGACGAGCAGTACTTC
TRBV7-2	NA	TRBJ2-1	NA	CASSQTSSSYNEQFF	TGTGCCAGCAGCCAAACTAGCAGCTCCTACAATGAGCAGTTCTTC
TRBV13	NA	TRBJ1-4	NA	CASSLSWTVEKLFF	TGTGCCAGCAGCCTATCGTGGACAGTCGAAAAACTGTTTTTT
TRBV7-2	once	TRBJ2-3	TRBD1	CASRKNRDRGPDTQYF	TGTGCCAGCAGGAAAAACCGGGACAGGGGCCCAGATACGCAGTATTTT
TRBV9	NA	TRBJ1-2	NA	CASSALLGGVHGYTF	TGTGCCAGCAGCGCTCTTTTGGGAGGGGTCCACGGCTACACCTTC